This T cell receptor (beta chain) came from a study of cytomegalovirus exposure and HLA in healthy donors. The PCR made use of 60 Vbeta and 13 Jbeta primers. Here immunoSEQ multiplex PCR was the method, and the copy in TCRdb shows in-frame clones only, minus some. The sample's table shows approximately 96,000 clones. Germline V gene data show CDR1 as SQVTM and CDR2 as ANQGSEA. The CDR3 sequence is 14 residues long. V was shortened by 8 bases and J by 0 bases, with 14 bases between the two germline ends. The sequence was obtained from a girl aged 5-17 years in good health and CMV-seropositive. The source material was PBMCs. The V and J genes are TRBV29-1 and TRBJ2-1, with a tentative D call TRBD2 (5 bases). The CDR3 protein is CSWGEGSSYNEQFF. The CDR3 nucleotides are TGCAGCTGGGGAGAGGGAAGCTCCTACAATGAGCAGTTCTTC.